This T cell receptor (beta chain) was obtained from a study of cytomegalovirus exposure and HLA in healthy donors. The CDR3 runs 15 residues. Germline CDR1 is SGDLS and CDR2 is YYNGEE. Losses at the gene ends were 5 bases for V and 10 bases for J; bases not matched to a gene: 12. With respect to this clone: The antigen remains undetermined.

TCRdb's copy holds only in-frame clones and misses some; the assay was immunoSEQ multiplex PCR. The sample has around 93,000 clones, approximately 81% seen once; the top ten hold roughly 22%. Study results and caveats: It was 150 or so TCR beta chains that were listed as cytomegalovirus-associated.

The origin of this receptor is a man aged 18 to 29 in good health and CMV-seropositive. Sequencing was done on a sample of PBMCs. The V gene is TRBV9, the J gene TRBJ2-2; 9 bases are shared with TRBD1. The CDR3: CASSAGTGFVEELFF. The CDR3 DNA follows: TGTGCCAGCAGTGCCGGGACAGGGTTTGTCGAGGAGCTGTTTTTT.